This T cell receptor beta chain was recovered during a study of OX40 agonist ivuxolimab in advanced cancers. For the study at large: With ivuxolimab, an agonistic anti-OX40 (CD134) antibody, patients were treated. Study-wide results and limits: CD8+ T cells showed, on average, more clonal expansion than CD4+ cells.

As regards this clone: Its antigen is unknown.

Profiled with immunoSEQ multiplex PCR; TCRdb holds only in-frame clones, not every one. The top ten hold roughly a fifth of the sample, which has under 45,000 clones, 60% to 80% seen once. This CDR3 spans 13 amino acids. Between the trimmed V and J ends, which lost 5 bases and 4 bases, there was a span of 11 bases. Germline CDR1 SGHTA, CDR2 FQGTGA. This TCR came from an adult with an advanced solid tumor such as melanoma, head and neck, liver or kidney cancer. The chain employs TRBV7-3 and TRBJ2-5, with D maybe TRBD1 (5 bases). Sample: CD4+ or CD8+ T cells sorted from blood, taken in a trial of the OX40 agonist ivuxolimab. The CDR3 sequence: CASSPGAGETQYF. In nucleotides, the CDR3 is TGTGCCAGCAGCCCTGGGGCTGGAGAGACCCAGTACTTC.